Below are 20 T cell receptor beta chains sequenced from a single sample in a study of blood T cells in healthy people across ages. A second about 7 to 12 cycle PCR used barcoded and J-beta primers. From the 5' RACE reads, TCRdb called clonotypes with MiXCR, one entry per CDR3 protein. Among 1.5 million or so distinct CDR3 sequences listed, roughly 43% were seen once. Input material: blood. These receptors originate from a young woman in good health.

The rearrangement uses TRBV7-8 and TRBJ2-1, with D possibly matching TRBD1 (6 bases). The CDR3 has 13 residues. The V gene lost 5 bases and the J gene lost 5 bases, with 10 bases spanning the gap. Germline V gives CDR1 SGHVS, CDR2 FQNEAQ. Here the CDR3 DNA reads TGTGCCAGCAGCAAAAGGACAGACAATGAGCAGTTCTTC. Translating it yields CASSKRTDNEQFF.

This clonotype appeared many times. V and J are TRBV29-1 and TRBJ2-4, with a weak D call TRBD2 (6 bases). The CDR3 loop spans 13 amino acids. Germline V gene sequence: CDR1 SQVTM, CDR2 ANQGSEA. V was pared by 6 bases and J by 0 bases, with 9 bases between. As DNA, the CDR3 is TGCAGCGTGCGGGATTTAGCCAAAAACATTCAGTACTTC. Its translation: CSVRDLAKNIQYF.

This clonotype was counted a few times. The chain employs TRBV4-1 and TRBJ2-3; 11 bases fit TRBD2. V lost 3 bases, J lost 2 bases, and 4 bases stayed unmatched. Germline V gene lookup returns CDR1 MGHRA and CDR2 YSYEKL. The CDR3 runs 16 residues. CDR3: CASSQLAGGPTDTQYF. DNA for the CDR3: TGCGCCAGCAGCCAGCTAGCGGGGGGTCCCACAGATACGCAGTATTTT.

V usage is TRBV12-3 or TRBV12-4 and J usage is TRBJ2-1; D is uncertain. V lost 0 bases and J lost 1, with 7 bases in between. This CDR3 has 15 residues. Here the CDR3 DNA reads TGTGCCAGCAGTTTAGCGCTACGTTCCTACAATGAGCAGTTCTTC. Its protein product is CASSLALRSYNEQFF.

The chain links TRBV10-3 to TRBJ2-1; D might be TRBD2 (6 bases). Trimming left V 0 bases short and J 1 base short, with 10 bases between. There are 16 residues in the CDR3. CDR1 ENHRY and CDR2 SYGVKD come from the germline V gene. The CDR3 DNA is TGTGCCATCAGTGAGTCAAGTAGCGGATCCTACAATGAGCAGTTCTTC. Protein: CAISESSSGSYNEQFF.

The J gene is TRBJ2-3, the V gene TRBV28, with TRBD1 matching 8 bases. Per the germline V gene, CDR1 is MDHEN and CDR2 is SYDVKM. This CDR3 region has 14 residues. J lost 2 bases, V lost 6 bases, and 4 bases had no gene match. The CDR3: CASSKTGDTDTQYF. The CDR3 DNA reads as TGTGCCAGCAGCAAGACAGGGGACACAGATACGCAGTATTTT.

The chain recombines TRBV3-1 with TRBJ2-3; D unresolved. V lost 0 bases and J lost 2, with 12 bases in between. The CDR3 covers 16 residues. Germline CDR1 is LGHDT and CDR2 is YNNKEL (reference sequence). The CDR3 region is CASSQDLGLATDTQYF. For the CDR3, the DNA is TGTGCCAGCAGCCAAGATCTTGGTCTTGCCACAGATACGCAGTATTTT.

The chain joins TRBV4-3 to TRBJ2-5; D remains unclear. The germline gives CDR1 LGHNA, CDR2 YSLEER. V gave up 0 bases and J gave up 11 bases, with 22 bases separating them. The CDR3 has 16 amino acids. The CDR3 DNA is TGCGCCAGCAGCCAAGATTGGCGGCCAGTCCCCAAGGAGCAGTACTTC. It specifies CASSQDWRPVPKEQYF.

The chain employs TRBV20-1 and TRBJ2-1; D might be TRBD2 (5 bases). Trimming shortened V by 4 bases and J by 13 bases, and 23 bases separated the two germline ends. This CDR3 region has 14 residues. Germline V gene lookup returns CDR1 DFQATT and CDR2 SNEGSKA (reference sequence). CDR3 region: CSAKRTEWDQTQFF. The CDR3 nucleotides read TGCAGTGCTAAAAGGACTGAATGGGATCAGACCCAGTTCTTC.

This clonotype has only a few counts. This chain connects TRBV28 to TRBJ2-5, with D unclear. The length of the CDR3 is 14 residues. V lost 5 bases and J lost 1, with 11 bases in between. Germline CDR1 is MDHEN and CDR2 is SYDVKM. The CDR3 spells CASSHRMGQETQYF. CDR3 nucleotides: TGTGCCAGCAGTCACCGCATGGGCCAAGAGACCCAGTACTTC.

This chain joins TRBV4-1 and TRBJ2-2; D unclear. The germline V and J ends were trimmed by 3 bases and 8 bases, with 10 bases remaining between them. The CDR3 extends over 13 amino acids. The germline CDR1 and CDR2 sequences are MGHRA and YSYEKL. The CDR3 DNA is TGCGCCAGCAGCCACCCCTTAAAGGGGGAGCTGTTTTTT. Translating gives CASSHPLKGELFF.

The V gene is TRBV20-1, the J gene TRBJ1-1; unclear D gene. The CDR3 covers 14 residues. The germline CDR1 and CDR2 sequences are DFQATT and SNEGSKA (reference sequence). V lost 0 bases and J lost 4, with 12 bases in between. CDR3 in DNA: TGCAGTGCTAGAGAATCGGGGAGAGGCACTGAAGCTTTCTTT. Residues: CSARESGRGTEAFF.

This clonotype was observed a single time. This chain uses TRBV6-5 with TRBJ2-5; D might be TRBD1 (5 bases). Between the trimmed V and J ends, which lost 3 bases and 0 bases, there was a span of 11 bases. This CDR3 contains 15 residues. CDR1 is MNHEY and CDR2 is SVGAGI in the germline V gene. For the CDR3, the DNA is TGTGCCAGCAGTTATTTGTTGGACAACCAAGAGACCCAGTACTTC. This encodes CASSYLLDNQETQYF.

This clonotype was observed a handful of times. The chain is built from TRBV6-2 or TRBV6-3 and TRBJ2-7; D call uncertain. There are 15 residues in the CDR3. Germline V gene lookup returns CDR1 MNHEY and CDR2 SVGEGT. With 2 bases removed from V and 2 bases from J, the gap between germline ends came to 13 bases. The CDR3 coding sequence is TGTGCCAGCAGTTACGTTGGGGTCGGAACCTACGAGCAGTACTTC. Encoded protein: CASSYVGVGTYEQYF.

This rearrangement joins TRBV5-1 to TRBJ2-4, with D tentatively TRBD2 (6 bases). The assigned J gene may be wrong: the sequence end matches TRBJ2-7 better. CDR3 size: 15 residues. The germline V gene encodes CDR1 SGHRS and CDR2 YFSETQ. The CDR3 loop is CASSLVQAGNHEQYF. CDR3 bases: TGCGCCAGCAGCTTGGTGCAGGCGGGGAACCACGAGCAGTACTTC.

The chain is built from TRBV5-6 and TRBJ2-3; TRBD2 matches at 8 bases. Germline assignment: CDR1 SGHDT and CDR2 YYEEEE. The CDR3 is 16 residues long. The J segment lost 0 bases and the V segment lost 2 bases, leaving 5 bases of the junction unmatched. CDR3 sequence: CASSFPAGDSTDTQYF. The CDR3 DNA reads TGTGCCAGCAGCTTTCCAGCGGGGGATAGCACAGATACGCAGTATTTT.

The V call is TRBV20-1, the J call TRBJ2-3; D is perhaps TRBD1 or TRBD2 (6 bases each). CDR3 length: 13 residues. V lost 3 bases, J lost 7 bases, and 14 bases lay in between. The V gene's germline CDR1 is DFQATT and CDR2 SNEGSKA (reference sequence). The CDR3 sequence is CSASRGAVNTQYF. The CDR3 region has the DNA TGCAGTGCTAGTAGGGGGGCAGTAAATACGCAGTATTTT.

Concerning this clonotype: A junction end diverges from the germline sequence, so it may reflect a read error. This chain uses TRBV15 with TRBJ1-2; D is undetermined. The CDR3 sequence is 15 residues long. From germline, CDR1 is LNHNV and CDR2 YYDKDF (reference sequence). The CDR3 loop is CATSRAAGVGYGYTF. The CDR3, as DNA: TGTGCCACCAGCAGAGCTGCGGGAGTAGGGTATGGATACACCTTC.

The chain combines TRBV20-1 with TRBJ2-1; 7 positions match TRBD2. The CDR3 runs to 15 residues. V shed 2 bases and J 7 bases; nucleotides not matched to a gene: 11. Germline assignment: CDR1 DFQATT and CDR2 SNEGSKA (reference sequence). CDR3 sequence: CSARRLAAVGNEQFF. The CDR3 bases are TGCAGTGCTAGACGGCTAGCGGCAGTGGGGAATGAGCAGTTCTTC.

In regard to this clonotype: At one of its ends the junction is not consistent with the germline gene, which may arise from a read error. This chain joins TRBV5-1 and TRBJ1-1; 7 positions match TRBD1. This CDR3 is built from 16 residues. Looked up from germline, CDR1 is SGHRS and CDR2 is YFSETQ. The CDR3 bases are TGCGTCAGCAGCCAGACAGGGAGAGGAGGGGAGACTGAAGCTTTCTTT. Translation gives CVSSQTGRGGETEAFF. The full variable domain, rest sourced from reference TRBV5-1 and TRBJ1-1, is KAGVTQTPRYLIKTRGQQVTLSCSPISGHRSVSWYQQTPGQGLQFLFEYFSETQRNKGNFPGRFSGRQFSNSRSEMNVSTLELGDSALYLCVSSQTGRGGETEAFFGQGTRLTVV.